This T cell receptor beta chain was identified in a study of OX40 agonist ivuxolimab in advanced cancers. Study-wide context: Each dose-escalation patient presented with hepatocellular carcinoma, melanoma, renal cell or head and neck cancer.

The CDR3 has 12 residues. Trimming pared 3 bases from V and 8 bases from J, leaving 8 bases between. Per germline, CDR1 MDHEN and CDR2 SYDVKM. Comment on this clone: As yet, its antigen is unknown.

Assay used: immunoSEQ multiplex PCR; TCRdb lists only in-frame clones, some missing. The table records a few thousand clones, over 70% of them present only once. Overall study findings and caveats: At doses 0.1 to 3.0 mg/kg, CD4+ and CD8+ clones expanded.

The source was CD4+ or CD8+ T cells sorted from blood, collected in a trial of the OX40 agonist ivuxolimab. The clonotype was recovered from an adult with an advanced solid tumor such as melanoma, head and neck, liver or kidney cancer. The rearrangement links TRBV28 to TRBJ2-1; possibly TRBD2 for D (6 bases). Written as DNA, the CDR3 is TGTGCCAGCAGTTTGTGGGAGGATGAGCAGTTCTTC. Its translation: CASSLWEDEQFF.